This TCR beta chain was identified during a study of control samples from healthy donors and cancer patients. J lost 7 bases, V lost 5 bases, and 7 bases had no gene match. The length of the CDR3 is 15 residues. From germline, CDR1 is SGHTA and CDR2 FQGNSA. Method: immunoSEQ multiplex PCR; TCRdb's copy keeps in-frame clones and lacks some. This table has about 120,000 clones, about 87% appearing once. The chain carries TRBV7-2 and TRBJ1-6; 8 positions agree with TRBD1. The source material was blood. This clonotype was obtained from a man aged 25-45 years in good health. The CDR3 spells CASSPWDRRNSPLHF. As DNA, the CDR3 is TGTGCCAGCAGCCCTTGGGACAGGAGGAATTCACCCCTCCACTTT. Full variable domain (remainder filled in from reference TRBV7-2 and TRBJ1-6): GAGVSQSPSNKVTEKGKDVELRCDPISGHTALYWYRQSLGQGLEFLIYFQGNSAPDKSGLPSDRFSAERTGGSVSTLTIQRTQQEDSAVYLCASSPWDRRNSPLHFGNGTRLTVT.